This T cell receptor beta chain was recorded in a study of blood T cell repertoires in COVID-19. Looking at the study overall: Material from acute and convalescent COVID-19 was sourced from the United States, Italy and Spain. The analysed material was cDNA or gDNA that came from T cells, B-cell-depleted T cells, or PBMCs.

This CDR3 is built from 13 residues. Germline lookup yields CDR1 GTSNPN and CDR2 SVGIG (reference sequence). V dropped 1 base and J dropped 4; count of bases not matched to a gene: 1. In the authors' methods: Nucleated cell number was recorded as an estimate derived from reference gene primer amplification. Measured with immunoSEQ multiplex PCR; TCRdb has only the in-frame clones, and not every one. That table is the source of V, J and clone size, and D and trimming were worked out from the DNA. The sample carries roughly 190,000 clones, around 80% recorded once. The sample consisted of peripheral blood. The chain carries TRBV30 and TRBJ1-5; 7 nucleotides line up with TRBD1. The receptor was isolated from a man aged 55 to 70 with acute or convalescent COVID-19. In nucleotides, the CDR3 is TGTGCCTGGAGTGAACAGGGGAATCAGCCCCAGCATTTT. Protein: CAWSEQGNQPQHF.